The 22 T cell receptor beta chains below all came from one sample that was sequenced in a study of beta chain features in type 1 diabetes. No cognate antigen is known for these TCRs. Findings and caveats of the study: Moderately but significantly shorter TCRB CDR3s were found in Type 1 diabetes patients in all four CD4+ subsets.

Investigators reverse transcribed all isolated RNA, so they sequenced expressed TCRB transcripts. The repertoire was sequenced with immunoSEQ multiplex PCR; TCRdb's copy has only in-frame clones and lacks some. The data contain roughly 730,000 clones, around 15% of them singletons. Sequences were obtained from naive CD4+ T cells from blood. These receptors were taken from a young man with type 1 diabetes.

The J gene is TRBJ2-7, the V gene TRBV9; D remains ambiguous. The CDR3 spans 13 residues. Trimming removed 0 bases from V and 4 bases from J, with 8 bases in between. Germline CDR1 and CDR2: SGDLS and YYNGEE. The CDR3 DNA follows: TGTGCCAGCAGCGTAGCCTCGGAGTACGAGCAGTACTTC. This sequence encodes CASSVASEYEQYF. Full variable domain (remainder filled in from reference TRBV9 and TRBJ2-7): DSGVTQTPKHLITATGQRVTLRCSPRSGDLSVYWYQQSLDQGLQFLIQYYNGEERAKGNILERFSAQQFPDLHSELNLSSLELGDSALYFCASSVASEYEQYFGPGTRLTVT.

There are a few counts of this clone. This chain connects TRBV20-1 to TRBJ1-2; no firm D call. Germline V gene data show CDR1 as DFQATT and CDR2 as SNEGSKA (reference sequence). The CDR3 is 11 residues long. The CDR3 DNA sequence: TGCAGGGGAGGGAAGCGAGATGGCTACACCTTC. Protein sequence: CRGGKRDGYTF.

The V gene is TRBV12-5, the J gene TRBJ2-6; no firm D call. This CDR3 has 13 residues. V gave up 7 bases and J gave up 0 bases, with 4 bases separating them. Germline V gene lookup returns CDR1 LGHNT and CDR2 FRNRAP. CDR3 in amino acids: CASASSGANVLTF. The CDR3, as DNA: TGTGCTAGTGCCAGCTCTGGGGCCAACGTCCTGACTTTC.

The sample holds a few counts of this clone. The genes are TRBV4-1 and TRBJ1-1; tentatively, D is TRBD1 (5 bases). Trimming left V 3 bases short and J 8 bases short, with 19 bases between. The CDR3 has 15 residues. Germline CDR1 MGHRA, CDR2 YSYEKL. Here the CDR3 DNA reads TGCGCCAGCAGCCACCCCGGGACGGCCTATGGGGAAGCTTTCTTT. This translates into CASSHPGTAYGEAFF.

As for this clone: Other DNA sequences from this sample encode an identical CDR3 as well. The chain carries TRBV6-5 and TRBJ2-7; D is undetermined. Germline-derived CDR1 and CDR2 are MNHEY and SVGAGI. V dropped 0 bases and J dropped 1 base, with 10 bases sitting between them. This CDR3 contains 15 residues. The CDR3 here is CASSYSPGSSYEQYF. The CDR3 DNA is TGTGCCAGCAGTTACTCTCCAGGTTCTTCCTACGAGCAGTACTTC.

The V call is TRBV5-1, the J call TRBJ1-3; D is possibly TRBD1 (6 bases). Germline V gene lookup returns CDR1 SGHRS and CDR2 YFSETQ. Trimming stripped 6 bases from V and 8 bases from J, with 21 bases between. The CDR3 extends over 15 amino acids. The chain's CDR3 is CASKAARGEGDTIYF. The CDR3 region has the DNA TGCGCCAGCAAGGCAGCCCGAGGCGAGGGGGACACCATATATTTT.

This clone was seen only a few times. V is TRBV6-4 and J is TRBJ1-1; 7 bases line up with TRBD1. V was clipped by 6 bases and J by 3 bases; unmatched bases: 4. The CDR3 loop spans 13 amino acids. Germline values: CDR1 MRHNA, CDR2 SNTAGT. The CDR3 spells CASSQQGYTEAFF. Written as DNA, the CDR3 is TGTGCCAGCAGCCAACAGGGGTACACTGAAGCTTTCTTT.

This clone was picked up a small number of times. The rearrangement uses TRBV30 and TRBJ2-3; TRBD1 or TRBD2 may be the D gene (5 bases each). CDR3 size: 13 residues. CDR1 is GTSNPN and CDR2 is SVGIG in the germline V gene (reference sequence). V was clipped by 3 bases and J by 6 bases, with 13 bases between them. Here the CDR3 reads CAWSLAGADTQYF. In nucleotides, the CDR3 is TGTGCCTGGAGCCTCGCCGGGGCGGATACGCAGTATTTT.

The chain employs TRBV18 and TRBJ1-6; D not resolved. Trimming removed 0 bases from V and 9 bases from J, with 12 bases in between. The CDR3 contains 15 residues. The germline CDR1 and CDR2 sequences are KGHSH and LQKENI. This CDR3 is CASSPPEEVGSPLHF. As DNA, the CDR3 is TGTGCCAGCTCACCACCCGAAGAGGTGGGTTCACCCCTCCACTTT.

The chain combines TRBV14 with TRBJ2-3; TRBD2 matches at 7 bases. This CDR3 contains 19 residues. The trim removed 2 bases at V and 2 bases at J, leaving 16 bases unmatched. The V gene's germline CDR1 is SGHDN and CDR2 FVKESK. The CDR3 sequence: CASSQLPPGKAGYTDTQYF. The DNA for the CDR3 is TGTGCCAGCAGCCAACTCCCGCCGGGGAAAGCGGGGTACACAGATACGCAGTATTTT.

The rearrangement uses TRBV5-4 and TRBJ1-2, with D perhaps matching TRBD1 (5 bases). CDR3 length: 13 residues. From germline, CDR1 is SGHNT and CDR2 YYREEE (reference sequence). Trimming shortened V by 2 bases and J by 2 bases, and 7 bases separated the two germline ends. For the CDR3, the DNA is TGTGCCAGCAGCTTCGACAGCAACTATGGCTACACCTTC. This translates into CASSFDSNYGYTF.

In its sample, this clone was seen a few times. Written as DNA, the CDR3 is TGTGCCAGCTCCCCCGTCCTCAATGAAGCTTTCTTT. Translation gives CASSPVLNEAFF. The chain uses TRBV18 and TRBJ1-1; D not resolved. The length of the CDR3 is 12 residues. Trimming removed 6 bases at V and 7 bases at J, with 12 bases between. The germline V gene encodes CDR1 KGHSH and CDR2 LQKENI.

The CDR3 nucleotides are TGCAGCGTTGTTATCAGACACACCGGGGAGCTGTTTTTT. The encoded protein is CSVVIRHTGELFF. The V gene is TRBV29-1, the J gene TRBJ2-2; no clear D gene. The CDR3 has 13 amino acids. V shed 4 bases and J shed 3 bases, with 9 bases lying between them. Per germline, CDR1 SQVTM and CDR2 ANQGSEA.

This clone occurred a few times. The gene calls are TRBV29-1 and TRBJ2-2; the D gene is possibly TRBD2 (6 bases). There are 14 residues in the CDR3. Between the trimmed V and J ends, which lost 4 bases and 0 bases, there was a span of 9 bases. CDR1 is SQVTM and CDR2 is ANQGSEA in the germline V gene. DNA for the CDR3: TGCAGCGTTGCAAGGACTACGAACACCGGGGAGCTGTTTTTT. This gives the protein CSVARTTNTGELFF.

This clone came up a few times. The chain recombines TRBV28 with TRBJ2-5; 9 positions agree with TRBD1. Germline V gives CDR1 MDHEN, CDR2 SYDVKM. V lost 2 bases to trimming and J lost 5 bases; unmatched junction nucleotides: 3. The CDR3 contains 14 residues. The CDR3 DNA is TGTGCCAGCAGTTTAGGGACAGGGTTTGAGACCCAGTACTTC. The encoded protein is CASSLGTGFETQYF.

This clone turned up a few times. This sequence joins TRBV7-9 and TRBJ2-7; D is possibly TRBD2 (6 bases). V was clipped by 3 bases and J by 5 bases, with 14 bases between them. Germline CDR1 and CDR2: SEHNR and FQNEAQ (reference sequence). This CDR3 comprises 14 residues. In DNA, the CDR3 is TGTGCCAGCAGCTTCAGGGAGGTGGTCGACGAGCAGTACTTC. Encoded protein: CASSFREVVDEQYF.

This clone was counted between two and nine times. The chain combines TRBV6-5 with TRBJ2-7, with D possibly being TRBD1 (7 bases). Germline V gives CDR1 MNHEY, CDR2 SVGAGI. The CDR3 extends over 16 amino acids. V shed 2 bases and J shed 3 bases, with 17 bases lying between them. This chain's CDR3 is CASSYNRDSGFYEQYF. Written as DNA, the CDR3 is TGTGCCAGCAGTTACAACCGGGACAGCGGGTTCTACGAGCAGTACTTC.

This clone was picked up a small number of times. The chain uses TRBV7-8 and TRBJ2-3, with D tentatively TRBD1 or TRBD2 (5 bases each). V lost 2 bases and J lost 2, with 23 bases in between. The CDR3 length is 19 residues. Germline CDR1 and CDR2: SGHVS and FQNEAQ. The CDR3 DNA follows: TGTGCCAGCAGCTTAAGCCGGAGAATCGGGACCGAGATCACAGATACGCAGTATTTT. This sequence encodes CASSLSRRIGTEITDTQYF.

This clone was observed a handful of times. This sequence joins TRBV25-1 and TRBJ1-2; possibly TRBD1 for D (5 bases). The CDR3 is 12 residues long. Germline CDR1 and CDR2: MGHDK and SYGVNS. Trimming took off 6 bases at V and 5 bases at J, with 10 bases between the two ends. This chain's CDR3 is CASSATGYGYTF. CDR3 in DNA: TGTGCCAGCAGCGCTACAGGATATGGCTACACCTTC.

This clone occurred a few times. The chain uses TRBV27 and TRBJ1-4; possibly TRBD1 for D (5 bases). V lost 6 bases, J lost 7 bases, and 12 bases lay in between. The CDR3 runs 13 residues. The V gene's germline CDR1 is MNHEY and CDR2 SMNVEV (reference sequence). For the CDR3, the DNA is TGTGCCAGCAGCCGGCAGGGATTTGAAAAACTGTTTTTT. Translated, it gives CASSRQGFEKLFF.

On this clone: This specimen includes other DNA sequences encoding the same CDR3. This chain uses TRBV15 with TRBJ1-5, with unresolved D. Germline values: CDR1 LNHNV, CDR2 YYDKDF (reference sequence). V was shortened by 1 base and J by 0 bases, with 10 bases between the two germline ends. This CDR3 region has 16 residues. The CDR3 DNA follows: TGTGCCACCAGCAGAGTTGGAGGGTATAGCAATCAGCCCCAGCATTTT. Amino acids: CATSRVGGYSNQPQHF.

This clone was observed a handful of times. The rearrangement joins TRBV7-9 to TRBJ1-6; 7 bases are shared with TRBD1. The V segment lost 5 bases and the J segment 10 bases; nucleotides outside the gene matches: 8. CDR1 and CDR2 (germline): SEHNR, FQNEAQ (reference sequence). The CDR3 loop spans 14 amino acids. The CDR3 sequence: CASSPRDSGSPLHF. CDR3 in DNA: TGTGCCAGCAGCCCCCGGGACAGCGGGTCACCCCTCCACTTT.